Presented here are 13 T cell receptor beta chains from one specimen sequenced in a study of T-cell memory formation after mild COVID-19 (dated by TCRdb to the early 2020s). The library came from 5' RACE. Sequencing was performed on an Illumina NovaSeq 6000. The raw public reads went through TCRdb reprocessing: fastp at Q25, MiXCR clone calling, in-frame beta chains kept. Entries are consolidated by CDR3 protein sequence, retaining the most common genes and DNA. The sample data list 200,000 or so distinct CDR3 sequences, and over 9% of these were observed just once. The top ten clones comprise around 3.4% of the sample. The specimen was PBMCs or a T cell subset sorted from them (not recorded which). All receptors derive from a man younger than 30 who had mild COVID-19 (a few samples of this study predate the infection). The sample titles of this study are shuffled in the database, so cell type and time point are left out; the donor was told from shared clones.

To note about this clonotype: One end of the junction is discordant with germline, which a read error may explain. This rearrangement joins TRBV7-7 to TRBJ2-3; TRBD1 agrees at 9 bases. Germline CDR1 and CDR2: SSHAT and FNYEAQ (reference sequence). This CDR3 contains 15 residues. The DNA for the CDR3 is TGTGCTAGCAGCCGGGGACAGGGTCCGTCAGATACGCAGTATTTT. This codes for CASSRGQGPSDTQYF.

The chain uses TRBV12-3 or TRBV12-4 and TRBJ1-2; 7 nucleotides match TRBD1. The V segment lost 4 bases and the J segment 3 bases; nucleotides outside the gene matches: 8. The CDR3 is 15 amino acids. This CDR3 reads CASSSRQGGYYGYTF. CDR3 DNA: TGTGCCAGCAGTTCCAGACAGGGTGGGTACTATGGCTACACCTTC.

There are a few counts of this clonotype. The chain carries TRBV5-1 and TRBJ1-5; D is perhaps TRBD1 (5 bases). Germline assignment: CDR1 SGHRS and CDR2 YFSETQ. Trimming took 1 base from V and 0 from J, leaving 11 bases between them. The CDR3 sequence is 16 residues long. For the CDR3, the DNA is TGCGCCAGCAGCTTGTGGGGGATGAGTAGCAATCAGCCCCAGCATTTT. It specifies CASSLWGMSSNQPQHF.

The rearrangement links TRBV12-3 or TRBV12-4 to TRBJ2-5, with D hard to call. This CDR3 has 15 residues. Trimming pared 3 bases from V and 4 bases from J, leaving 15 bases between. This CDR3 is CASSLGLGFGETQYF. The CDR3 DNA reads TGTGCCAGCAGTTTGGGGTTGGGATTCGGAGAGACCCAGTACTTC.

The rearrangement uses TRBV2 and TRBJ2-5; D remains unclear. Germline V lookup: CDR1 SNHLY, CDR2 FYNNEI. The CDR3 runs to 15 residues. Trimming shortened V by 6 bases and J by 0 bases, and 14 bases separated the two germline ends. The DNA for the CDR3 is TGTGCCAGCAGATTCTGGACGTCGAACCAAGAGACCCAGTACTTC. Its translation is CASRFWTSNQETQYF.

This clonotype occurred a few times. V is TRBV9 and J is TRBJ1-1; D gene ambiguous. This CDR3 contains 15 residues. V dropped 0 bases and J dropped 6 bases, with 15 bases sitting between them. Germline V gives CDR1 SGDLS, CDR2 YYNGEE. DNA of the CDR3: TGTGCCAGCAGCGTAGGTGTCTCCCCTGGCTCTGAAGCTTTCTTT. This gives the protein CASSVGVSPGSEAFF.

V is TRBV5-4 and J is TRBJ1-2; TRBD1 aligns across 8 bases. The CDR3 length is 15 residues. V lost 0 bases, J lost 4 bases, and 5 bases stayed unmatched. Per germline, CDR1 SGHNT and CDR2 YYREEE (reference sequence). The CDR3 region is CASSLDQGAGYGYTF. The CDR3 bases are TGTGCCAGCAGCTTGGATCAGGGGGCGGGCTATGGCTACACCTTC.

This clonotype has just a few counts. CDR3 DNA: TGTGCCAGCAACCAAGGGGCGGCGAACACTGAAGCTTTCTTT. It specifies CASNQGAANTEAFF. The chain links TRBV6-5 to TRBJ1-1; possible D gene TRBD1, 5 bases. This CDR3 has 14 amino acids. Germline CDR1 and CDR2: MNHEY and SVGAGI. Trimming took off 7 bases at V and 1 base at J, with 13 bases between the two ends.

The genes are TRBV20-1 and TRBJ2-5; possibly TRBD1 for D (5 bases). CDR1 is DFQATT, CDR2 SNEGSKA, per germline (reference sequence). V dropped 5 bases and J dropped 3 bases, with 7 bases sitting between them. The CDR3 runs to 11 residues. CDR3 sequence: CSAAGKETQYF. CDR3 bases: TGCAGTGCTGCAGGGAAAGAGACCCAGTACTTC.

Ten or more counts support this clonotype. The V call is TRBV5-1, the J call TRBJ2-3, with 11 bases aligning to TRBD1. This CDR3 has 15 residues. Germline CDR1 and CDR2: SGHRS and YFSETQ. V lost 4 bases and J lost 3; bases outside the gene matches: 4. CDR3 in DNA: TGCGCCAGCAGCCCCGGGACAGGGGGGACAGATACGCAGTATTTT. This gives the protein CASSPGTGGTDTQYF.

The genes are TRBV7-8 and TRBJ1-1; the D gene is possibly TRBD1 (5 bases). The CDR3 covers 12 residues. V was clipped by 2 bases and J by 12 bases, with 13 bases between them. From germline, CDR1 is SGHVS and CDR2 FQNEAQ. The CDR3 reads CASSLSRKGTFF. Written as DNA, the CDR3 is TGTGCCAGCAGCTTATCCCGGAAGGGGACTTTCTTT.

V gene TRBV7-2 combines with J gene TRBJ1-2; TRBD1 might be the D (5 bases). This CDR3 is 14 amino acids long. The ends were cut back, 2 bases at V and 4 bases at J, with 11 bases in the middle. Germline assignment: CDR1 SGHTA and CDR2 FQGNSA. This chain's CDR3 is CASSLSTATYGYTF. The DNA for the CDR3 is TGTGCCAGCAGCTTATCGACAGCGACCTATGGCTACACCTTC.

Many counts were recorded for this clonotype. V and J are TRBV11-2 and TRBJ1-1; D ambiguous. This CDR3 has 13 residues. V dropped 5 bases and J dropped 4 bases, with 11 bases sitting between them. Germline loops: CDR1 SGHAT, CDR2 FQNNGV. The CDR3 bases are TGTGCCAGCAGCGCACGTCCGGGCACTGAAGCTTTCTTT. As protein: CASSARPGTEAFF.